Listed here are 5 T cell receptor beta chains from one sample, sequenced in a study of blood T cell repertoires in COVID-19. The protocol was immunoSEQ multiplex PCR, while the TCRdb copy is restricted to in-frame clones and leaves out a portion. The sample yields around 200,000 clones, less than 90% seen once. Specimen: peripheral blood. The receptors originated from a woman older than 75 with active or convalescent COVID-19.

This chain joins TRBV5-1 and TRBJ2-1; D is possibly TRBD1 (6 bases). V lost 0 bases and J 2 bases, leaving 9 bases between the germline ends. The CDR3 is made up of 15 amino acids. Germline V gene data show CDR1 as SGHRS and CDR2 as YFSETQ. The CDR3 coding sequence is TGCGCCAGCAGCTTGGGGGGGCCTACCTACAATGAGCAGTTCTTC. Its translation is CASSLGGPTYNEQFF.

Turning to this clone: Other DNA sequences within the sample encode an identical CDR3. V gene TRBV6-6 combines with J gene TRBJ2-2; no clear D. CDR1 and CDR2 (germline): MNHNY, SVGAGI (reference sequence). V was clipped by 0 bases and J by 2 bases, with 7 bases between them. This CDR3 contains 15 residues. The CDR3 spells CASSYSRGNTGELFF. The CDR3 DNA follows: TGTGCCAGCAGTTACTCGCGCGGAAACACCGGGGAGCTGTTTTTT.

This chain joins TRBV7-2 and TRBJ1-1; TRBD1 might be the D (5 bases). The germline V gene has CDR1 SGHTA and CDR2 FQGNSA. Trimming removed 2 bases at V and 8 bases at J, with 9 bases between. This CDR3 comprises 12 residues. CDR3 amino acids: CASSLMAGEAFF. CDR3 sequence (DNA): TGTGCCAGCAGCTTAATGGCAGGGGAAGCTTTCTTT.

To note about this clone: This same CDR3 is encoded by further DNA sequences in the sample. The V call is TRBV5-6, the J call TRBJ1-1; the match to TRBD1 covers 9 bases. Germline trimming cut 2 bases from V and 3 bases from J; bases unmatched to any gene: 2. The germline gives CDR1 SGHDT, CDR2 YYEEEE. There are 14 residues in the CDR3. The CDR3 region has the DNA TGTGCCAGCAGCTTAGACAGGGGGTACACTGAAGCTTTCTTT. Translating gives CASSLDRGYTEAFF.

CDR3 nucleotides: TGTGCCAGCAGCTTAGGACTGTACAATGAGCAGTTCTTC. This encodes CASSLGLYNEQFF. The chain carries TRBV7-2 and TRBJ2-1; D is undetermined. Per germline, CDR1 SGHTA and CDR2 FQGNSA. Deletions cut 1 base from V and 4 bases from J, with 5 bases between. The CDR3 spans 13 residues.